The sequence of this T cell receptor (beta chain) was determined in a study of T cell repertoires in cytomegalovirus infection. About the study: Public TCR beta signatures provided an indication of both CMV infection and a matching HLA type.

CDR1 LNHDA and CDR2 SQIVND come from the germline V gene (reference sequence). The CDR3 contains 15 residues. Trimming cost V 9 bases and J 2 bases, with 19 bases left between them. Each CDR3 protein is one row after TCRdb ran MiXCR on the reads. The sample lists about 740,000 distinct CDR3 sequences, roughly 36% occurring once. A remark on this clonotype: No antigen is known for it.

Study-wide findings and caveats: HLA-C-restricted TCR beta clonotypes specific for CMV led the ex vivo response.

The clonotype originates from a human donor in good health (CMV status not recorded). Some clones in this sample may be carry-over from other donors' samples. The rearrangement uses TRBV19 and TRBJ1-1, with D tentatively TRBD1 (5 bases). The sample was PBMCs. The CDR3 DNA follows: TGTGCCAGCAACCTAGGGGCGGGGTTTAACACTGAAGCTTTCTTT. It is translated as CASNLGAGFNTEAFF. The full variable domain, in which reference TRBV19 and TRBJ1-1 provide the parts outside the CDR3, is DGGITQSPKYLFRKEGQNVTLSCEQNLNHDAMYWYRQDPGQGLRLIYYSQIVNDFQKGDIAEGYSVSREKKESFPLTVTSAQKNPTAFYLCASNLGAGFNTEAFFGQGTRLTVV.